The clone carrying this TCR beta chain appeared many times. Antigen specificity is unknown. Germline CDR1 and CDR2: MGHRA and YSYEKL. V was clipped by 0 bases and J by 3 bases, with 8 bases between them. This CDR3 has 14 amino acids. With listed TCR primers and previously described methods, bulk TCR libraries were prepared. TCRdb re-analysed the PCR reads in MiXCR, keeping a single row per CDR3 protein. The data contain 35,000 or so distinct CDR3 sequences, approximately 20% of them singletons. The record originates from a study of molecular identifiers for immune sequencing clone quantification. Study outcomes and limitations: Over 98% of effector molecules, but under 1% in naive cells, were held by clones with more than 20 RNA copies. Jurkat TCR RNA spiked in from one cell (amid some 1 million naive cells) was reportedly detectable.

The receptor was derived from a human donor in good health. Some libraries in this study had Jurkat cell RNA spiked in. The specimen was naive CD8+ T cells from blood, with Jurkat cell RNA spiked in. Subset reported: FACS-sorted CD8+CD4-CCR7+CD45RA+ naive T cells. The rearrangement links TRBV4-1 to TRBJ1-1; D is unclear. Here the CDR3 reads CASSQDITYTEAFF. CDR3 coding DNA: TGCGCCAGCAGCCAAGATATCACCTACACTGAAGCTTTCTTT.